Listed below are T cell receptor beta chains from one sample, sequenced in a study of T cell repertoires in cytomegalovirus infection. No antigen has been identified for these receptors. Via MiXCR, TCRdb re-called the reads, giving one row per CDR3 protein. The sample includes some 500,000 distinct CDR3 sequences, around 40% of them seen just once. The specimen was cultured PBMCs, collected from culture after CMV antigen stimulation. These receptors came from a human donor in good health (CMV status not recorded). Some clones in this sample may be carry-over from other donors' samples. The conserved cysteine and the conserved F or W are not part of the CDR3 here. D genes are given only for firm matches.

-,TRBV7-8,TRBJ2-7,ASSLGREVRQY
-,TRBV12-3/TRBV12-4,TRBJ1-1,ASSTGTGSTEAF
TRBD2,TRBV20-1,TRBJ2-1,SVAGGTYNEQF
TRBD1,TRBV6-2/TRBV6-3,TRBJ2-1,ASSYPTGIDEQF
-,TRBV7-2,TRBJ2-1,ASSWRTGNEQF
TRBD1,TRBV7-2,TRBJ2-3,ASSLRQGDTQY
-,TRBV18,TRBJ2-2,ASSPLGTAGTGELF
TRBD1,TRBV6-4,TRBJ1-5,ASSRFETGGGQPQH
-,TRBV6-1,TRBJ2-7,ASSGKGGTGFYEQY
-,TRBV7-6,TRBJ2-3,ASSSPGVSTDTQY
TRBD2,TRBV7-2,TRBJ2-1,ASRKKGTSGRGDEQF
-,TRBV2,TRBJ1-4,ASSGTANEKLF
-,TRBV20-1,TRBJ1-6,SADGLYNSPLH
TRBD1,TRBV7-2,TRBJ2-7,ASRGQGRYEQY
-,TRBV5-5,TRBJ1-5,ASSFSLQEGGLHQPQH
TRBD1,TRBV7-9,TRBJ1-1,ASRATPGTGATEAF
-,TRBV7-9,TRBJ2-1,ASSLTGRTTYNEQF
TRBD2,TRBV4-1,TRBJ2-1,ASSQDEASGAYNEQF
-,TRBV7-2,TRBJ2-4,ASSKGGGLAKNIQY
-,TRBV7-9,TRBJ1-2,ASSLMARVGYT
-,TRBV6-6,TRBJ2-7,AVGAGYEQY
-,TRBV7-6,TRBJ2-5,ASSLQGSWNYGETQY
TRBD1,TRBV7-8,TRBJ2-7,ASSLVWGGDRGRQGSHEQY
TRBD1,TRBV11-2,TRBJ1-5,ASSLGTGGSNQPQH
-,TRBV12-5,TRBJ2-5,ASGDLGGETQY
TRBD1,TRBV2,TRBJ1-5,ASTTGQGQPQH
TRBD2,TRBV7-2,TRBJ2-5,ASSLDLTSPRPQETQY
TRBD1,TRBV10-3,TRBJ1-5,ATGRDRENQPQH
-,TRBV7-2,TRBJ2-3,ASSRDFLDTQY
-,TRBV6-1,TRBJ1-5,ASSEVSNQPQH
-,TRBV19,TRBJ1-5,ASRTFDGRNQPQH
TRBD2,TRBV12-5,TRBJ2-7,ASAEAGVDEQY
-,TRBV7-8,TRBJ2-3,ASGTDTQY
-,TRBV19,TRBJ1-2,ASGPPWGDYGYT
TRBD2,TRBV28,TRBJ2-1,ASSFPPGTSGGAADEQF
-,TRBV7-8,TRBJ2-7,ASSHRTAPYEQY
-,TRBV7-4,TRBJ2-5,ASSSGHKHQETQY
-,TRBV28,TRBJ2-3,ASTLRHLDTQY
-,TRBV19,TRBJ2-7,ASSPELRQDSYEQY
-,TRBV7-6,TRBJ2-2,ASTTKGLNTGELF
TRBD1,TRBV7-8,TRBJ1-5,ASSQLGGGVGQPQH
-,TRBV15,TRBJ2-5,ATRTGLGSETQY